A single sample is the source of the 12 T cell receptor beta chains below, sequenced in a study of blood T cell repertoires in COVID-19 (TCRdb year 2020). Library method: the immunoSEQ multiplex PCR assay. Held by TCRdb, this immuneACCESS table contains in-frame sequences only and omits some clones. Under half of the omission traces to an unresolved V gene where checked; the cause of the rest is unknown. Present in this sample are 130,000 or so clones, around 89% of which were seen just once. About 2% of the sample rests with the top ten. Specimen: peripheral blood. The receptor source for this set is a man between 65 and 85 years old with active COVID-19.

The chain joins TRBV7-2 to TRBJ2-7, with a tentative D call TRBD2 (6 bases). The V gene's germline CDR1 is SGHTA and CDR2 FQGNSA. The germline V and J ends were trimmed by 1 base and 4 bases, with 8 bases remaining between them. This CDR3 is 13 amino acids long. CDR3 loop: CASSLVAEYEQYF. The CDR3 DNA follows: TGTGCCAGCAGCTTAGTAGCGGAATACGAGCAGTACTTC.

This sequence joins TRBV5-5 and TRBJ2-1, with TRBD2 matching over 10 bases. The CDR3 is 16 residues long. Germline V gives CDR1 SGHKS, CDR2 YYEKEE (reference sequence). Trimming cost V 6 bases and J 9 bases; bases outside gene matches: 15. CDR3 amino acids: CASIGVGSGRAREQFF. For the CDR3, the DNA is TGTGCCAGCATTGGGGTTGGGAGCGGGAGGGCCCGTGAGCAGTTCTTC. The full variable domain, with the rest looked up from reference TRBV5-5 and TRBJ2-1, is DAGVTQSPTHLIKTRGQQVTLRCSPISGHKSVSWYQQVLGQGPQFIFQYYEKEERGRGNFPDRFSARQFPNYSSELNVNALLLGDSALYLCASIGVGSGRAREQFFGPGTRLTVL.

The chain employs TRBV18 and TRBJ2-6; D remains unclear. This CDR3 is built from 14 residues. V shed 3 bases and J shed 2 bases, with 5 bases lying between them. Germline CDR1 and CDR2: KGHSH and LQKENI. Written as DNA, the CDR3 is TGTGCCAGCTCACCCCCCGCTGGGGCCAACGTCCTGACTTTC. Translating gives CASSPPAGANVLTF. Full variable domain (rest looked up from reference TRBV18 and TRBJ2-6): NAGVMQNPRHLVRRRGQEARLRCSPMKGHSHVYWYRQLPEEGLKFMVYLQKENIIDESGMPKERFSAEFPKEGPSILRIQQVVRGDSAAYFCASSPPAGANVLTFGAGSRLTVL.

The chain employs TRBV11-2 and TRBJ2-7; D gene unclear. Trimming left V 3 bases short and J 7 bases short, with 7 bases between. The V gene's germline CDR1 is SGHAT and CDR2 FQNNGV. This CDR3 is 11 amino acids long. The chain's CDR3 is CASSFVGEQYF. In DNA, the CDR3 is TGTGCCAGCAGCTTTGTCGGGGAGCAGTACTTC.

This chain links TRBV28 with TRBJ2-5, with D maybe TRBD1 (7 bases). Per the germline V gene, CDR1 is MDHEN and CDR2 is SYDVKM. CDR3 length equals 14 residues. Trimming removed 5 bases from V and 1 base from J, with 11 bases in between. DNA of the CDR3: TGTGCCAGCAGTCCCCAGGGGGGCCAAGAGACCCAGTACTTC. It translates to CASSPQGGQETQYF.

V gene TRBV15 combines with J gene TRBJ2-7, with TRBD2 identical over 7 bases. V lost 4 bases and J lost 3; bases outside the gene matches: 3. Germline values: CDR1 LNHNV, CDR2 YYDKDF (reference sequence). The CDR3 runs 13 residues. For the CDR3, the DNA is TGTGCCACCAGCAACGAGCGGGGCTACGAGCAGTACTTC. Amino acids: CATSNERGYEQYF.

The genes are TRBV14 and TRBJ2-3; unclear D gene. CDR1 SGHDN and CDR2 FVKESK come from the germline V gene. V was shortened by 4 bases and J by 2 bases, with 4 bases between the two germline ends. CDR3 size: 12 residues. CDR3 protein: CASSRYTDTQYF. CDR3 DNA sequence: TGTGCCAGCAGCCGCTACACAGATACGCAGTATTTT.

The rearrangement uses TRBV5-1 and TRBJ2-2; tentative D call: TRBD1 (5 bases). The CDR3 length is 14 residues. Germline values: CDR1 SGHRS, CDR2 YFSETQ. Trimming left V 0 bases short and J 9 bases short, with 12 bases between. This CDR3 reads CASSLDTGRRELFF. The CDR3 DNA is TGCGCCAGCAGCTTGGACACAGGCCGGCGGGAGCTGTTTTTT.

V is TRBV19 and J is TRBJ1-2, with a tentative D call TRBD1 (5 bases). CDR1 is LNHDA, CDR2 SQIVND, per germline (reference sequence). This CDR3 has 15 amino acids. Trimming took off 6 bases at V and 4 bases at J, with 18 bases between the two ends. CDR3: CASRAKLQGSYGYTF. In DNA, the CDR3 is TGTGCCAGTAGGGCCAAACTGCAGGGAAGCTATGGCTACACCTTC.

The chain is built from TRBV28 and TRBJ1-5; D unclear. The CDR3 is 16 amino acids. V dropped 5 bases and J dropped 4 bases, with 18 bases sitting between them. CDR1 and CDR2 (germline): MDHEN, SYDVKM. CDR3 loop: CASSKVRPGGNQPQHF. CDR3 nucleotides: TGTGCCAGCAGTAAGGTACGTCCAGGAGGAAATCAGCCCCAGCATTTT.

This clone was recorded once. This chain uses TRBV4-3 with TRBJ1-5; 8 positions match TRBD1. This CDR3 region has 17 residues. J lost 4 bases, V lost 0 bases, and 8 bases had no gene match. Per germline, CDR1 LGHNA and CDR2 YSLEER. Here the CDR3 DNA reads TGCGCCAGCAGCCAAGATGATACCAGGGGGCGTAATCAGCCCCAGCATTTT. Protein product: CASSQDDTRGRNQPQHF.

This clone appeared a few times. The CDR3, as DNA: TGTGCCAGCAGTGAAGCCCGGGCAGGGCGTCAGCCCCAGCATTTT. Amino acid sequence: CASSEARAGRQPQHF. V usage is TRBV2 and J usage is TRBJ1-5, with D maybe TRBD1 (5 bases). This CDR3 is built from 15 residues. The germline CDR1 and CDR2 sequences are SNHLY and FYNNEI. V lost 0 bases to trimming and J lost 6 bases, with 12 bases between them.